The 13 T cell receptor beta chains below were found in one sample sequenced in a study of control samples from healthy donors and cancer patients. This table comes from immunoSEQ multiplex PCR, and its TCRdb copy is limited to in-frame clones, with some not included. The sample carries about 150,000 clones, around 90% recorded once. Sequenced input: blood. The receptors stem from a woman aged 25-40 years in good health.

The count of this clone is one. The J gene is TRBJ2-3, the V gene TRBV5-1, with D tentatively TRBD1 (6 bases). Germline lookup yields CDR1 SGHRS and CDR2 YFSETQ. CDR3 length: 13 residues. The ends were cut back, 0 bases at V and 7 bases at J, with 9 bases in the middle. The CDR3 coding sequence is TGCGCCAGCAGCTTGGAAGGGGGAAATACGCAGTATTTT. This codes for CASSLEGGNTQYF.

The chain links TRBV4-2 to TRBJ1-1; D not certain. V lost 3 bases to trimming and J lost 6 bases, with 14 bases between them. The CDR3 consists of 14 residues. The germline gives CDR1 LGHNA, CDR2 YNFKEQ. The CDR3 DNA is TGTGCCAGCAGCCAGAAGAATAACGTAGCTGAAGCTTTCTTT. Protein: CASSQKNNVAEAFF.

The chain uses TRBV3-1 (or the pseudogene TRBV3-2) and TRBJ2-5; 8 positions match TRBD1. CDR1 is LGHDT, CDR2 YNNKEL, per germline (reference sequence). CDR3 length equals 14 residues. Trimming took 5 bases from V and 4 from J; bases not matched to a gene: 6. The CDR3 bases are TGTGCCAGCAGCAACAGGGGGGATGGAGAGACCCAGTACTTC. This gives the protein CASSNRGDGETQYF.

CDR3: CASSRWDTGYTF. The CDR3, as DNA: TGTGCCAGCAGCCGTTGGGACACCGGCTACACCTTC. The gene calls are TRBV7-2 and TRBJ1-2, with D possibly TRBD1 on 6 matching bases. Germline V gives CDR1 SGHTA, CDR2 FQGNSA. Trimming removed 5 bases from V and 8 bases from J, with 12 bases in between. The CDR3 runs to 12 residues.

The J gene is TRBJ2-5, the V gene TRBV19, with 7 bases aligning to TRBD2. The V gene end was trimmed by 7 bases and the J gene end by 3 bases; junction bases not matched to a gene: 11. CDR3 size: 15 residues. CDR1 is LNHDA and CDR2 is SQIVND in the germline V gene (reference sequence). CDR3 sequence (DNA): TGTGCCAGTAATTCGCGGGAGACGCCAAAAGAGACCCAGTACTTC. This encodes CASNSRETPKETQYF.

CDR3 in DNA: TGTGCCACCAGTGGTATACAGGGGGCGACGGAGACCCAGTACTTC. This gives the protein CATSGIQGATETQYF. The chain combines TRBV24-1 with TRBJ2-5, with 9 bases aligning to TRBD1. V lost 5 bases, J lost 5 bases, and 8 bases stayed unmatched. CDR3 length: 15 amino acids. Germline CDR1 KGHDR, CDR2 SFDVKD.

The V call is TRBV28, the J call TRBJ2-7; 11 bases are shared with TRBD2. This CDR3 is 17 amino acids long. Germline V gene data show CDR1 as MDHEN and CDR2 as SYDVKM. J lost 5 bases, V lost 3 bases, and 12 bases had no gene match. In DNA form, the CDR3 reads TGTGCCAGCAGTTTTTCGGCTAGCGGGAGGCAGAGGAACGAGCAGTACTTC. Translated: CASSFSASGRQRNEQYF.

The CDR3 is CASSVGGTSETQYF. In DNA form, the CDR3 reads TGTGCCAGTAGTGTTGGTGGGACTAGTGAGACCCAGTACTTC. The rearrangement links TRBV19 to TRBJ2-5, with TRBD2 matching over 8 bases. Germline trimming cut 5 bases from V and 5 bases from J; bases unmatched to any gene: 7. The germline V gene has CDR1 LNHDA and CDR2 SQIVND (reference sequence). CDR3 length: 14 amino acids.

The rearrangement links TRBV20-1 to TRBJ2-7, with D hard to call. Germline V gene sequence: CDR1 DFQATT, CDR2 SNEGSKA (reference sequence). The V and J ends lost 3 bases and 1 base respectively, with 13 bases between them. CDR3 length: 14 residues. For the CDR3, the DNA is TGCAGTGCTAGTCTGAGCCAGGCATCCTACGAGCAGTACTTC. This encodes CSASLSQASYEQYF.

The V gene is TRBV19, the J gene TRBJ2-2; D is ambiguous. Trimming shortened V by 6 bases and J by 5 bases, and 7 bases separated the two germline ends. Germline CDR1 and CDR2: LNHDA and SQIVND (reference sequence). This CDR3 is 12 amino acids long. The CDR3 DNA is TGTGCCAGTAGCCGTGAGACCGGGGAGCTGTTTTTT. It encodes CASSRETGELFF.

This chain joins TRBV4-1 and TRBJ2-1, with TRBD1 matching over 8 bases. Germline V gives CDR1 MGHRA, CDR2 YSYEKL. The junction had 9 bases not matched to a gene; V was cut back by 3 bases and J by 5 bases. The CDR3 has 16 residues. The CDR3 region has the DNA TGCGCCAGCAGCCACAACCGGGACAGGATTAACAATGAGCAGTTCTTC. It codes for CASSHNRDRINNEQFF.

V usage is TRBV7-9 and J usage is TRBJ1-6, with 7 positions matching TRBD1. Trimming took 1 base from V and 7 from J; bases not matched to a gene: 7. The germline V gene has CDR1 SEHNR and CDR2 FQNEAQ (reference sequence). This CDR3 is 16 amino acids long. Here the CDR3 reads CASSLGSGQLNSPLHF. The CDR3 coding sequence is TGTGCCAGCAGCTTAGGTTCGGGACAGCTCAATTCACCCCTCCACTTT.

The chain recombines TRBV5-4 with TRBJ1-1, with 9 bases fitting TRBD1. This CDR3 region has 14 residues. J was trimmed by 6 bases and V by 0 bases; bases with no gene match: 3. From germline, CDR1 is SGHNT and CDR2 YYREEE (reference sequence). CDR3 coding DNA: TGTGCCAGCAGCTTGGGGACAGGGGTCGCTGAAGCTTTCTTT. Its translation is CASSLGTGVAEAFF.